Described below is a single TCR beta chain sequence and its context. What it recognizes is unknown. The data derive from a study of shared clonotypes between healthy human individuals. Points from the study as a whole: Clonotypes shared by all four donors outscored non-shared clonotypes in generation probability.

CD45RA-negative memory and CD45RA+ naive subsets were split from the CD4+ cells. Clones were sequenced by immunoSEQ multiplex PCR, and TCRdb holds only the in-frame ones, with some missing. The table lists 1,400,000 or so clones, roughly 98.5% of them singletons. The V segment lost 4 bases and the J segment 6 bases; nucleotides outside the gene matches: 13. This CDR3 comprises 16 residues. In germline, CDR1 is SGHNT, CDR2 YYREEE (reference sequence). The sample was naive CD4+ T cells sorted from blood. Subset of the sample: CD45RA+ positively selected. The V gene is TRBV5-4, the J gene TRBJ1-5; 7 positions match TRBD1. The sequence derives from a young man in good health. The CDR3 spells CASSPQNDRVSQPQHF. The CDR3 DNA follows: TGTGCCAGCAGCCCCCAAAACGACAGGGTAAGTCAGCCCCAGCATTTT.